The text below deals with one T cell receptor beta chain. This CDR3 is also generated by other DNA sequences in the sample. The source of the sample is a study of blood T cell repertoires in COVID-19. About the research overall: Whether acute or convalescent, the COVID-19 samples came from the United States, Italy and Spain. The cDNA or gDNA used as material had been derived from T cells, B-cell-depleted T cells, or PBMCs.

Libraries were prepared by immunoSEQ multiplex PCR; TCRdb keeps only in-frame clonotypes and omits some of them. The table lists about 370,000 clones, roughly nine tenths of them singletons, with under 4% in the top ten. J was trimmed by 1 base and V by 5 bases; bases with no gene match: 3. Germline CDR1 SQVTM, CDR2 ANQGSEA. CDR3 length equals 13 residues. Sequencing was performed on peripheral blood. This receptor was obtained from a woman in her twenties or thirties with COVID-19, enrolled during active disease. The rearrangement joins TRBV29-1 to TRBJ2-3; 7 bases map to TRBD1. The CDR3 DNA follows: TGCAGCGTTAGACAGGGAGGCACAGATACGCAGTATTTT. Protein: CSVRQGGTDTQYF.